This T cell receptor beta chain came from a study of blood T cell repertoires in COVID-19. Sequencing was performed with immunoSEQ multiplex PCR; in TCRdb, only in-frame clones are kept and a portion is missing. The sample has just over 90,000 clones, about nine tenths seen once. There are 16 residues in the CDR3. Germline V lookup: CDR1 SGHDT, CDR2 YYEEEE. V was shortened by 4 bases and J by 7 bases, with 22 bases between the two germline ends. Sequencing was carried out using peripheral blood. This TCR came from a human donor with active COVID-19. The donor label of this sample is uncertain. This chain joins TRBV5-6 and TRBJ2-3; a weak D match, TRBD2 (7 bases). CDR3: CASSPQRGGALYTQYF. In nucleotides, the CDR3 is TGTGCCAGCAGCCCCCAGAGAGGGGGGGCCCTCTATACGCAGTATTTT.